The 18 T cell receptor beta chains in this list originate from one sample, sequenced in a study of vaccination effects on CD4 cells after COVID-19. Pools of viral peptides were used by the ViraFEST assay to expand antigen-specific CD4+ T cells ahead of sequencing. A 10-day culture period preceded the isolation of CD4+ T cells. This individual contracted SARS-CoV-2 between March and December 2020, as verified by PCR. No antigen has been identified for these receptors. Produced via immunoSEQ multiplex PCR; TCRdb's table is partial and in-frame only. Of tens of thousands of clones listed, roughly 70% are singletons. The material was CD4+ T cells from PBMCs cultured with a peptide pool, obtained before COVID-19 vaccination. These receptors were taken from a human donor who had a prior SARS-CoV-2 infection.

This chain links TRBV7-3 with TRBJ2-5; D possibly uses TRBD1 or TRBD2 (5 bases each). V shed 3 bases and J shed 3 bases, with 11 bases lying between them. CDR3 size: 14 residues. Germline V gene data show CDR1 as SGHTA and CDR2 as FQGTGA. The CDR3 reads CASSLGGTEETQYF. DNA of the CDR3: TGTGCCAGCAGCTTGGGTGGGACGGAAGAGACCCAGTACTTC.

This clone was detected only a few times. The V call is TRBV4-3, the J call TRBJ2-7; 7 bases are shared with TRBD1. CDR1 is LGHNA, CDR2 YSLEER, per germline. V lost 0 bases to trimming and J lost 0 bases; unmatched junction nucleotides: 14. CDR3 length equals 19 residues. The CDR3 DNA follows: TGCGCCAGCAGCCAAGATCTAATTAGGGGGACAGCCTACTCCTACGAGCAGTACTTC. Translated, it gives CASSQDLIRGTAYSYEQYF.

This rearrangement joins TRBV7-3 to TRBJ2-5; D is possibly TRBD2 (5 bases). CDR1 and CDR2 (germline): SGHTA, FQGTGA. The length of the CDR3 is 15 residues. The ends were cut back, 2 bases at V and 2 bases at J, with 12 bases in the middle. The CDR3 reads CASSLSSGGQETQYF. CDR3 DNA sequence: TGTGCCAGCAGCTTATCGTCAGGAGGACAAGAGACCCAGTACTTC.

The rearrangement links TRBV5-1 to TRBJ2-7, with 7 bases identical to TRBD2. V was pared by 4 bases and J by 9 bases, with 16 bases of the junction left unmatched. This CDR3 contains 15 residues. Germline V gives CDR1 SGHRS, CDR2 YFSETQ. The CDR3 spells CASSGDGTINGVQYF. DNA for the CDR3: TGCGCCAGCAGCGGGGATGGGACTATCAACGGAGTGCAGTACTTC.

This sequence joins TRBV11-2 and TRBJ2-1; tentatively, D is TRBD2 (6 bases). Deletions cut 1 base from V and 4 bases from J, with 14 bases between. Germline lookup yields CDR1 SGHAT and CDR2 FQNNGV. The length of the CDR3 is 16 residues. This CDR3 reads CASSLGGAGSYNEQFF. Written as DNA, the CDR3 is TGTGCCAGCAGCTTAGGGGGCGCGGGGTCTTACAATGAGCAGTTCTTC. Supplemented by reference TRBV11-2 and TRBJ2-1, the full variable domain reads EAGVAQSPRYKIIEKRQSVAFWCNPISGHATLYWYQQILGQGPKLLIQFQNNGVVDDSQLPKDRFSAERLKGVDSTLKIQPAKLEDSAVYLCASSLGGAGSYNEQFFGPGTRLTVL.

This clone was counted once. The CDR3 DNA follows: TGTGCCACCAGCAGAGATTTCGGACAGGGGTACGGGGAGCTGTTTTTT. Its translation: CATSRDFGQGYGELFF. This chain links TRBV15 with TRBJ2-2, with TRBD1 identical over 9 bases. Germline CDR1 is LNHNV and CDR2 is YYDKDF (reference sequence). The CDR3 loop spans 16 amino acids. J was trimmed by 7 bases and V by 0 bases; bases with no gene match: 6. The whole variable domain, filled in from reference TRBV15 and TRBJ2-2, reads DAMVIQNPRYQVTQFGKPVTLSCSQTLNHNVMYWYQQKSSQAPKLLFHYYDKDFNNEADTPDNFQSRRPNTSFCFLDIRSPGLGDTAMYLCATSRDFGQGYGELFFGEGSRLTVL.

V usage is TRBV27 and J usage is TRBJ1-5; a weak D match, TRBD1 (5 bases). Trimming left V 6 bases short and J 0 bases short, with 27 bases between. The CDR3 spans 20 residues. Germline lookup yields CDR1 MNHEY and CDR2 SMNVEV (reference sequence). This chain's CDR3 is CASSPEPVGWGTYSNQPQHF. The CDR3 DNA reads TGTGCCAGCAGCCCCGAACCAGTAGGGTGGGGGACTTATAGCAATCAGCCCCAGCATTTT.

V gene TRBV27 combines with J gene TRBJ2-3, with D unresolved. Per germline, CDR1 MNHEY and CDR2 SMNVEV (reference sequence). The CDR3 extends over 15 amino acids. Trimming cost V 8 bases and J 4 bases, with 19 bases left between them. The CDR3: CASQNRLGIPDTQYF. CDR3 DNA: TGTGCCAGCCAAAACCGTCTAGGGATCCCAGATACGCAGTATTTT.

The gene calls are TRBV12-3 or TRBV12-4 and TRBJ2-1; D not certain. Trimming left V 8 bases short and J 9 bases short, with 17 bases between. CDR3 length: 13 residues. The CDR3 DNA sequence: TGTGCCAGCGCCTGGACGGGCCTTGGTGAGCAGTTCTTC. Translated, it gives CASAWTGLGEQFF.

This chain uses TRBV2 with TRBJ1-2, with D hard to call. CDR3 length equals 13 residues. Germline-derived CDR1 and CDR2 are SNHLY and FYNNEI. The V end was cut by 1 base, the J end by 6 bases, with 9 bases between. The CDR3 sequence is CASSEVDLHGYTF. The CDR3 DNA sequence: TGTGCCAGCAGTGAAGTGGACCTTCATGGCTACACCTTC.

The CDR3 reads CASSRQGYGYTF. The CDR3 DNA sequence: TGTGCCAGCAGCAGACAGGGCTATGGCTACACCTTC. The chain joins TRBV12-3 or TRBV12-4 to TRBJ1-2; 7 bases align to TRBD1. The CDR3 sequence is 12 residues long. J was trimmed by 4 bases and V by 6 bases; bases with no gene match: 2.

The chain has TRBV15 and TRBJ2-7; 11 bases are shared with TRBD2. This CDR3 contains 17 residues. Germline V gives CDR1 LNHNV, CDR2 YYDKDF (reference sequence). Unmatched junction bases numbered 9, after V lost 2 bases and J lost 3 bases. For the CDR3, the DNA is TGTGCCACCAGCAGACTGAAGACTAGCGGGATAGTCTACGAGCAGTACTTC. Protein sequence: CATSRLKTSGIVYEQYF.

The rearrangement joins TRBV5-6 to TRBJ1-2; possibly TRBD1 for D (5 bases). The CDR3 consists of 14 residues. V shed 2 bases and J shed 3 bases, with 11 bases lying between them. The germline gives CDR1 SGHDT, CDR2 YYEEEE. The CDR3 sequence: CASSFPTVDYGYTF. DNA of the CDR3: TGTGCCAGCAGCTTTCCGACAGTGGACTATGGCTACACCTTC. Together with reference TRBV5-6 and TRBJ1-2, the CDR3 gives the full variable domain: DAGVTQSPTHLIKTRGQQVTLRCSPKSGHDTVSWYQQALGQGPQFIFQYYEEEERQRGNFPDRFSGHQFPNYSSELNVNALLLGDSALYLCASSFPTVDYGYTFGSGTRLTVV.

This chain links TRBV5-5 with TRBJ1-1; possibly TRBD1 for D (5 bases). Germline V lookup: CDR1 SGHKS, CDR2 YYEKEE (reference sequence). The length of the CDR3 is 13 residues. Trimming took 10 bases from V and 0 from J, leaving 13 bases between them. The CDR3 loop is CAAREGLNTEAFF. The CDR3 bases are TGTGCCGCCAGGGAGGGGTTGAACACTGAAGCTTTCTTT.

This clone came up once. The J gene is TRBJ1-2, the V gene TRBV3-1 (or the pseudogene TRBV3-2), with D unclear. This CDR3 contains 15 residues. Germline-derived CDR1 and CDR2 are LGHDT and YNNKEL (reference sequence). V shed 2 bases and J shed 5 bases, with 15 bases lying between them. In DNA, the CDR3 is TGTGCCAGCAGCCAAACTAGGGAACCCTTGTATGGCTACACCTTC. As protein: CASSQTREPLYGYTF.

The chain uses TRBV19 and TRBJ2-3; 13 nucleotides align to TRBD2. The germline CDR1 and CDR2 sequences are LNHDA and SQIVND (reference sequence). The CDR3 covers 15 residues. With 8 bases clipped from V and 4 bases from J, the junction kept 6 bases outside the gene matches. This CDR3 reads CASQTSGRRPDTQYF. CDR3 nucleotide sequence: TGTGCCAGTCAGACTAGCGGGAGGAGACCAGATACGCAGTATTTT.

V and J are TRBV4-3 and TRBJ2-5; TRBD1 or TRBD2 may be the D gene (6 bases each). The germline V gene has CDR1 LGHNA and CDR2 YSLEER. This CDR3 has 15 amino acids. V was pared by 0 bases and J by 2 bases, with 10 bases between. CDR3 protein: CASSQDLGGQETQYF. In DNA form, the CDR3 reads TGCGCCAGCAGCCAAGACCTAGGGGGGCAAGAGACCCAGTACTTC.

The chain links TRBV24-1 to TRBJ2-3; D is perhaps TRBD2 (6 bases). Trimming stripped 9 bases from V and 1 base from J, with 10 bases between. Germline lookup yields CDR1 KGHDR and CDR2 SFDVKD. The CDR3 spans 13 residues. The CDR3 DNA sequence: TGTGCCACCGGCGGGGAGGGCACAGATACGCAGTATTTT. This gives the protein CATGGEGTDTQYF.